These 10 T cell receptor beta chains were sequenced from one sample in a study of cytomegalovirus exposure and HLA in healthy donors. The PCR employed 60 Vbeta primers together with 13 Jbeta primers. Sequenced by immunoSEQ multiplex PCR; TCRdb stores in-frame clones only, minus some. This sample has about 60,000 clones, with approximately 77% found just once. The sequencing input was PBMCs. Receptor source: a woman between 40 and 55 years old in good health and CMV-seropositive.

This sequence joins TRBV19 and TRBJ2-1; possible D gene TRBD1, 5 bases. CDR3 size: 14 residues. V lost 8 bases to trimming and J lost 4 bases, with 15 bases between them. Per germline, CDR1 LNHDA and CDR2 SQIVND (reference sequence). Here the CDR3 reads CASQYSTGYNEQFF. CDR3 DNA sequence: TGTGCCAGTCAGTATAGTACAGGTTACAATGAGCAGTTCTTC.

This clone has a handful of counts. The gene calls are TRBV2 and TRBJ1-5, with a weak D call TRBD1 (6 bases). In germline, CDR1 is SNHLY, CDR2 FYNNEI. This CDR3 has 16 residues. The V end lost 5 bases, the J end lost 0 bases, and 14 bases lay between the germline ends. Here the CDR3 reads CASSISGGHSNQPQHF. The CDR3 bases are TGTGCCAGCAGTATAAGTGGGGGACATAGCAATCAGCCCCAGCATTTT.

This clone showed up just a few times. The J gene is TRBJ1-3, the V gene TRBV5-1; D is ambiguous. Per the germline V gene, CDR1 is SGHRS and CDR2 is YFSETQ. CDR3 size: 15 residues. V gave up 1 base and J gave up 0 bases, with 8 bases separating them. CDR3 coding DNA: TGCGCCAGCAGCTTGTCGGGTATCTCTGGAAACACCATATATTTT. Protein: CASSLSGISGNTIYF.

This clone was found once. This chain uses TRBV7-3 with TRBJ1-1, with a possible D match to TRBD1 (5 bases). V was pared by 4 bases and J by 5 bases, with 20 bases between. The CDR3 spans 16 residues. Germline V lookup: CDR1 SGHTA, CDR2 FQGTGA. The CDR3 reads CASSSRGREGRTEAFF. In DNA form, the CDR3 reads TGTGCCAGCAGCTCACGGGGAAGGGAGGGGCGAACTGAAGCTTTCTTT.

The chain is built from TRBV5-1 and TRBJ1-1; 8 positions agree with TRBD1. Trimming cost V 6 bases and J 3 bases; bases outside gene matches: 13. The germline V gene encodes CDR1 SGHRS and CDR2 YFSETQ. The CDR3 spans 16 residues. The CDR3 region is CASNRAGGSWYTEAFF. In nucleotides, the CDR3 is TGCGCCAGCAACCGGGCAGGGGGCAGTTGGTACACTGAAGCTTTCTTT.

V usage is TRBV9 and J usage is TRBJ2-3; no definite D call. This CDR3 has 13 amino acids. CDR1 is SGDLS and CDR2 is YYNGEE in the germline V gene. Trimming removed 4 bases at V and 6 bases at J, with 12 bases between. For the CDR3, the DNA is TGTGCCAGCAGCCTCAACACCGGGGATACGCAGTATTTT. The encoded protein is CASSLNTGDTQYF.

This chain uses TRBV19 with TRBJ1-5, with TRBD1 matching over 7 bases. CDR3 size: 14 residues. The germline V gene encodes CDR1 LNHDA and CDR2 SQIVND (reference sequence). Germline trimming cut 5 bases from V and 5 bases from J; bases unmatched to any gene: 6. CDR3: CASSSGTVDQPQHF. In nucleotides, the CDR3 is TGTGCCAGTAGTTCCGGGACAGTGGATCAGCCCCAGCATTTT.

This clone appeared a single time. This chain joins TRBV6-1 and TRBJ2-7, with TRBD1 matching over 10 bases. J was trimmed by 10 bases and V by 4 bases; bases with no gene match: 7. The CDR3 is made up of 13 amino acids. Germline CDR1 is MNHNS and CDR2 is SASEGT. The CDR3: CASSARTGGLQYF. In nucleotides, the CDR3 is TGTGCCAGCAGTGCACGGACAGGGGGGCTCCAGTACTTC.

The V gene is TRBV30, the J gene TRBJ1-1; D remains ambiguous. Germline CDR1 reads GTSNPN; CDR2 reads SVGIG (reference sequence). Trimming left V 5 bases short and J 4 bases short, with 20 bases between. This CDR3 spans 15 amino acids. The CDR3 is CAWAFSRGDGTEAFF. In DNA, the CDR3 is TGTGCCTGGGCCTTTTCCCGCGGAGACGGCACTGAAGCTTTCTTT.

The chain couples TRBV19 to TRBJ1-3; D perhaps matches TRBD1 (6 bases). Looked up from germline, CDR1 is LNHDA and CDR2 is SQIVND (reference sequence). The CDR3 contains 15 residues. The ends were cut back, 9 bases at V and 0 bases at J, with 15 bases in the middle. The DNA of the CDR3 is TGTGCCAGCCAATCCCTGGACAGCTCTGGAAACACCATATATTTT. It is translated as CASQSLDSSGNTIYF. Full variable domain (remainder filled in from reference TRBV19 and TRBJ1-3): DGGITQSPKYLFRKEGQNVTLSCEQNLNHDAMYWYRQDPGQGLRLIYYSQIVNDFQKGDIAEGYSVSREKKESFPLTVTSAQKNPTAFYLCASQSLDSSGNTIYFGEGSWLTVV.